Each of the 29 T cell receptor beta chains below was sequenced from the same sample in a study of blood T cell repertoires in COVID-19. Profiling relied on immunoSEQ multiplex PCR, and the TCRdb table lists in-frame clones only, not all of them. The sample has 85,000 to 130,000 clones; just under 95% are singletons. Sequences were obtained from peripheral blood. These receptors were collected from a man in his sixties or seventies with acute or convalescent COVID-19.

V is TRBV15 and J is TRBJ1-1, with D tentatively TRBD1 (6 bases). The germline gives CDR1 LNHNV, CDR2 YYDKDF (reference sequence). The V and J ends lost 5 bases and 1 base respectively, with 11 bases between them. This CDR3 comprises 14 residues. This CDR3 reads CATSPRGQNTEAFF. The CDR3 bases are TGTGCCACCAGCCCCCGGGGACAGAACACTGAAGCTTTCTTT.

A few counts support this clone. The chain joins TRBV5-5 to TRBJ2-7, with TRBD2 matching 7 bases. Germline V lookup: CDR1 SGHKS, CDR2 YYEKEE (reference sequence). The CDR3 is 15 residues long. V lost 4 bases, J lost 0 bases, and 7 bases stayed unmatched. In DNA, the CDR3 is TGTGCCAGCAGCCTCCTAGCGGATACCTCCTACGAGCAGTACTTC. Translation gives CASSLLADTSYEQYF. The full variable domain, its missing parts supplied by reference TRBV5-5 and TRBJ2-7, is DAGVTQSPTHLIKTRGQQVTLRCSPISGHKSVSWYQQVLGQGPQFIFQYYEKEERGRGNFPDRFSARQFPNYSSELNVNALLLGDSALYLCASSLLADTSYEQYFGPGTRLTVT.

V gene TRBV11-3 combines with J gene TRBJ2-3; 7 bases line up with TRBD1. Trimming took 4 bases from V and 1 from J; bases not matched to a gene: 5. Germline CDR1 is SGHNT and CDR2 is YENEEA. This CDR3 has 15 residues. CDR3 DNA: TGTGCCAGCAGCTCCAGACAGGGCCGCACAGATACGCAGTATTTT. This codes for CASSSRQGRTDTQYF.

The gene calls are TRBV5-1 and TRBJ2-1, with a possible D match to TRBD1 (5 bases). V lost 1 base and J lost 0, with 8 bases in between. The CDR3 is 15 amino acids. Germline-derived CDR1 and CDR2 are SGHRS and YFSETQ. CDR3 residues: CASSLNGASYNEQFF. CDR3 sequence (DNA): TGCGCCAGCAGCTTGAATGGGGCCTCCTACAATGAGCAGTTCTTC.

V and J are TRBV19 and TRBJ1-3; TRBD1 aligns across 7 bases. V dropped 4 bases and J dropped 1; count of bases not matched to a gene: 7. CDR3 size: 16 residues. Per the germline V gene, CDR1 is LNHDA and CDR2 is SQIVND (reference sequence). The CDR3 nucleotides read TGTGCCAGTAGTACCTTCTCAGGGGGATCTGGAAACACCATATATTTT. Translated, it gives CASSTFSGGSGNTIYF.

V and J are TRBV15 and TRBJ1-3; D is uncertain. The germline V and J ends were trimmed by 0 bases and 1 base, with 7 bases remaining between them. Per germline, CDR1 LNHNV and CDR2 YYDKDF (reference sequence). CDR3 length equals 15 residues. CDR3 nucleotides: TGTGCCACCAGCAGAGATCTCTTATCTGGAAACACCATATATTTT. The encoded protein is CATSRDLLSGNTIYF.

This clone was seen once. V is TRBV28 and J is TRBJ1-2; D is possibly TRBD1 (5 bases). Germline CDR1 reads MDHEN; CDR2 reads SYDVKM. Trimming shortened V by 8 bases and J by 2 bases, and 9 bases separated the two germline ends. There are 12 residues in the CDR3. CDR3 in DNA: TGTGCCAGCGGCAGGGTAAACTATGGCTACACCTTC. The encoded protein is CASGRVNYGYTF.

The chain couples TRBV7-6 to TRBJ2-5, with D perhaps matching TRBD1 (6 bases). Trimming left V 5 bases short and J 1 base short, with 17 bases between. The CDR3 loop spans 16 amino acids. Germline V gene data show CDR1 as SGHVS and CDR2 as FNYEAQ. CDR3 in DNA: TGTGCCAGCAGCCGGAGAACAGGGTGGGTCCAAGAGACCCAGTACTTC. This encodes CASSRRTGWVQETQYF.

Of note for this clone: This sample includes further DNA sequences coding for the same CDR3. The J gene is TRBJ1-2, the V gene TRBV5-1; D is uncertain. Germline V CDR1 and CDR2: SGHRS, YFSETQ. V gave up 0 bases and J gave up 3 bases, with 6 bases separating them. The CDR3 consists of 13 residues. CDR3 amino acids: CASSLDGDYGYTF. CDR3 coding DNA: TGCGCCAGCAGCTTGGACGGGGACTATGGCTACACCTTC. The variable domain in full, with the rest retrieved from reference TRBV5-1 and TRBJ1-2, is KAGVTQTPRYLIKTRGQQVTLSCSPISGHRSVSWYQQTPGQGLQFLFEYFSETQRNKGNFPGRFSGRQFSNSRSEMNVSTLELGDSALYLCASSLDGDYGYTFGSGTRLTVV.

The V gene is TRBV5-1, the J gene TRBJ2-2; D not resolved. CDR3 length equals 13 residues. Germline lookup yields CDR1 SGHRS and CDR2 YFSETQ. Trimming cost V 1 base and J 4 bases, with 5 bases left between them. The CDR3, as DNA: TGCGCCAGCAGCTTGTCAGGCACCGGGGAGCTGTTTTTT. Its protein product is CASSLSGTGELFF.

The genes are TRBV24-1 and TRBJ2-1; TRBD2 is a possible D gene (6 bases). Per germline, CDR1 KGHDR and CDR2 SFDVKD. The V gene lost 6 bases and the J gene lost 10 bases, with 15 bases spanning the gap. This CDR3 spans 13 amino acids. CDR3 DNA sequence: TGTGCCACCAGTTTGGGGCTACGGGGGGAGCAGTTCTTC. Encoded protein: CATSLGLRGEQFF.

The chain carries TRBV12-3 or TRBV12-4 and TRBJ1-2; 7 bases match TRBD1. J was trimmed by 8 bases and V by 6 bases; bases with no gene match: 9. CDR3 size: 13 residues. The CDR3 nucleotides are TGTGCCAGCAGAGTACAGGGGAGCGGAGGCTACACCTTC. Its translation is CASRVQGSGGYTF.

The V and J genes are TRBV28 and TRBJ2-7; no clear D gene. CDR3 length: 15 amino acids. Trimming pared 5 bases from V and 3 bases from J, leaving 17 bases between. The V gene's germline CDR1 is MDHEN and CDR2 SYDVKM. For the CDR3, the DNA is TGTGCCAGCAGTAAGGCCCGACTGCAGCTCTACGAGCAGTACTTC. This codes for CASSKARLQLYEQYF.

The chain employs TRBV27 and TRBJ1-6; 9 nucleotides agree with TRBD1. V lost 6 bases, J lost 7 bases, and 7 bases stayed unmatched. In germline, CDR1 is MNHEY, CDR2 SMNVEV (reference sequence). The CDR3 totals 15 residues. This CDR3 is CASSPGTGWNSPLHF. DNA for the CDR3: TGTGCCAGCAGCCCCGGGACAGGGTGGAATTCACCCCTCCACTTT.

This chain uses TRBV7-8 with TRBJ2-1, with TRBD2 matching 7 bases. Trimming removed 1 base from V and 7 bases from J; junction bases left unmatched: 7. Germline CDR1 reads SGHVS; CDR2 reads FQNEAQ. There are 15 residues in the CDR3. CDR3 coding DNA: TGTGCCAGCAGCTTAGATCACGGGGGGAGGAATGAGCAGTTCTTC. Amino acids: CASSLDHGGRNEQFF. The complete variable domain, with remaining parts taken from reference TRBV7-8 and TRBJ2-1, reads GAGVSQSPRYKVAKRGQDVALRCDPISGHVSLFWYQQALGQGPEFLTYFQNEAQLDKSGLPSDRFFAERPEGSVSTLKIQRTQQEDSAVYLCASSLDHGGRNEQFFGPGTRLTVL.

The chain combines TRBV6-5 with TRBJ1-1, with D tentatively TRBD1 (5 bases). Germline lookup yields CDR1 MNHEY and CDR2 SVGAGI. CDR3 length equals 13 residues. Trimming took 5 bases from V and 4 from J, leaving 11 bases between them. CDR3 amino acids: CASSPGGITEAFF. CDR3 coding DNA: TGTGCCAGCAGTCCCGGGGGTATCACTGAAGCTTTCTTT.

The genes are TRBV15 and TRBJ2-1; 14 bases agree with TRBD2. Looked up from germline, CDR1 is LNHNV and CDR2 is YYDKDF (reference sequence). CDR3 length: 15 amino acids. Trimming at V came to 1 base and at J to 9 bases, leaving 2 bases not matched to a gene. The CDR3 coding sequence is TGTGCCACCAGCAGAGTGGGACTAGCGGGGGTTGAGCAGTTCTTC. Protein: CATSRVGLAGVEQFF. Variable domain in full (rest from reference TRBV15 and TRBJ2-1): DAMVIQNPRYQVTQFGKPVTLSCSQTLNHNVMYWYQQKSSQAPKLLFHYYDKDFNNEADTPDNFQSRRPNTSFCFLDIRSPGLGDTAMYLCATSRVGLAGVEQFFGPGTRLTVL.

The chain links TRBV5-5 to TRBJ2-2; 9 positions match TRBD1. Trimming took 0 bases from V and 2 from J; bases not matched to a gene: 2. The CDR3 runs to 16 residues. The germline CDR1 and CDR2 sequences are SGHKS and YYEKEE (reference sequence). The CDR3 nucleotides read TGTGCCAGCAGCTTGGTACAGGGGGCTAACACCGGGGAGCTGTTTTTT. This translates into CASSLVQGANTGELFF.

The V gene is TRBV18, the J gene TRBJ1-4, with 7 bases fitting TRBD1. Per germline, CDR1 KGHSH and CDR2 LQKENI. V was clipped by 3 bases and J by 0 bases; unmatched bases: 4. The CDR3 has 16 amino acids. CDR3 region: CASSPRDSATNEKLFF. Here the CDR3 DNA reads TGTGCCAGCTCACCTCGGGACAGCGCAACTAATGAAAAACTGTTTTTT.

The rearrangement joins TRBV4-1 to TRBJ1-3; tentatively, D is TRBD1 (6 bases). The CDR3 totals 17 residues. CDR1 and CDR2 (germline): MGHRA, YSYEKL. The V and J ends lost 1 base and 0 bases respectively, with 13 bases between them. Here the CDR3 reads CASSQGRGKSSGNTIYF. The CDR3 DNA sequence: TGCGCCAGCAGCCAAGGTAGGGGGAAGAGCTCTGGAAACACCATATATTTT.

The chain uses TRBV10-2 and TRBJ2-1; a possible D gene is TRBD2 (6 bases). Germline V gene sequence: CDR1 WSHSY, CDR2 SAAADI. This CDR3 has 13 amino acids. The V gene lost 7 bases and the J gene lost 6 bases, with 13 bases spanning the gap. The CDR3 loop is CASNIGGGNEQFF. CDR3 in DNA: TGCGCCAGCAACATCGGGGGAGGCAATGAGCAGTTCTTC.

The chain combines TRBV7-9 with TRBJ2-7; the D gene is possibly TRBD2 (7 bases). V lost 3 bases and J 6 bases, leaving 18 bases between the germline ends. The V gene's germline CDR1 is SEHNR and CDR2 FQNEAQ (reference sequence). The CDR3 extends over 15 amino acids. CDR3 DNA sequence: TGTGCCAGCAGCTTGGTTAGTGGGGGGGCCTTCGAGCAGTACTTC. Translated: CASSLVSGGAFEQYF.

This chain joins TRBV18 and TRBJ2-5; maybe TRBD1 (5 bases). The CDR3 length is 14 residues. The germline CDR1 and CDR2 sequences are KGHSH and LQKENI. V lost 2 bases and J 4 bases, leaving 11 bases between the germline ends. CDR3 DNA: TGTGCCAGCTCACCAACCAGGGCCGTAGAGACCCAGTACTTC. Protein: CASSPTRAVETQYF.

The V call is TRBV5-1, the J call TRBJ1-4; no firm D call. This CDR3 comprises 15 residues. Germline CDR1 and CDR2: SGHRS and YFSETQ. V lost 0 bases to trimming and J lost 4 bases, with 10 bases between them. CDR3 protein: CASSLAGTVNEKLFF. CDR3 nucleotide sequence: TGCGCCAGCAGCTTGGCCGGAACAGTTAATGAAAAACTGTTTTTT.

The chain links TRBV6-5 to TRBJ2-7; 7 bases align to TRBD1. V gave up 8 bases and J gave up 2 bases; unmatched junction bases: 3. CDR3 length: 12 residues. From germline, CDR1 is MNHEY and CDR2 SVGAGI. In DNA, the CDR3 is TGTGCCAGCCACAGGGGTCCCTACGAGCAGTACTTC. It encodes CASHRGPYEQYF.

This chain links TRBV2 with TRBJ2-2; a weak D match, TRBD2 (5 bases). There are 13 residues in the CDR3. Germline CDR1 and CDR2: SNHLY and FYNNEI. Trimming removed 7 bases at V and 6 bases at J, with 12 bases between. The CDR3 sequence is CASKTRGAGELFF. The CDR3 DNA reads as TGTGCCAGCAAAACACGGGGAGCCGGGGAGCTGTTTTTT.

J is TRBJ2-3 and V is TRBV11-2; 10 nucleotides agree with TRBD2. V shed 5 bases, J shed 2 bases, and the junction held 7 bases outside the gene matches. The CDR3 contains 16 residues. Per the germline V gene, CDR1 is SGHAT and CDR2 is FQNNGV. CDR3 residues: CASSPTSGVDTDTQYF. CDR3 DNA: TGTGCCAGCAGCCCAACTAGCGGGGTAGACACAGATACGCAGTATTTT.

The CDR3 protein is CASRFNSGNTIYF. Written as DNA, the CDR3 is TGTGCCAGCCGGTTCAACTCTGGAAACACCATATATTTT. The rearrangement links TRBV12-3 or TRBV12-4 to TRBJ1-3; no definite D call. Deletions cut 8 bases from V and 0 bases from J, with 8 bases between. The CDR3 is 13 amino acids.

This chain connects TRBV4-2 to TRBJ2-7; D possibly corresponds to TRBD2 (5 bases). Trimming pared 1 base from V and 2 bases from J, leaving 12 bases between. This CDR3 comprises 15 residues. CDR1 and CDR2 from the germline V gene are LGHNA and YNFKEQ. CDR3 DNA sequence: TGTGCCAGCAGCCAAGGGTCCGGGGAAGCCTACGAGCAGTACTTC. Translation gives CASSQGSGEAYEQYF.